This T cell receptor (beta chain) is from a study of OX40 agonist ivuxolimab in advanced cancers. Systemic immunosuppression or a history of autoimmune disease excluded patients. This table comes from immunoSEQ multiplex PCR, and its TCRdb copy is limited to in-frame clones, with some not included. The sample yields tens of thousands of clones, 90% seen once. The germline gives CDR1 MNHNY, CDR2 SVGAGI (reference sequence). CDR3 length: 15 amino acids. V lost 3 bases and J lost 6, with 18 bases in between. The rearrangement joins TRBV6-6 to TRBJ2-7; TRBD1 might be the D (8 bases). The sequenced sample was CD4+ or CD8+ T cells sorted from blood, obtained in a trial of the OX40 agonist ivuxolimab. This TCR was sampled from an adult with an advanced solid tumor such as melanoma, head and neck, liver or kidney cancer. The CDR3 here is CASSYLTGGGSEQYF. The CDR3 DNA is TGTGCCAGCAGTTATCTTACAGGGGGGGGTTCCGAGCAGTACTTC.